Listed here is a single TCR beta chain. The antigen this receptor binds is unknown. Per-nucleotide qualities are absent, and no much larger clonotype sits a single base away. The cohort consisted of 600 to 700 healthy bone marrow donors. At the time of sampling, every cohort member was nominally healthy, though immune exposures that went unrecorded were likely present. The donor tested CMV seropositive and was one of the 289 seropositive cohort members. A peripheral blood sample was collected from each donor, and TCR beta sequencing was performed on peripheral blood mononuclear cells. The Qiagen DNeasy Blood Extraction Kit was used to extract genomic DNA from the blood cell samples. The data are from a study of cytomegalovirus exposure and HLA in healthy donors (dated by TCRdb to the late 2010s). As for the study more broadly: In an earlier analysis of 550 to 750 of the donors, 250 to 350 Gb of sequence data and approximately 100 million unique TCR beta sequences from 150 million to 200 million T cells were reported. Roughly 300 gigabases of sequencing data and tens of millions of unique TCR sequences made up an early release that covered approximately 650 HLA-typed donors. The number of donors typed differed by locus, with roughly 629-640 for A, B, C, DRB1 and DQB1, more than 500 for DQA1, 606 for DPA1, and some 440 for DPB1. To predict cytomegalovirus infection status, the study brought together high-throughput TCR immunosequencing, statistical association of individual TCRs with disease status, and machine learning. In a later genetic analysis, genome-wide SNP genotypes for about 65% of the roughly 670 donors were used, and that subset was treated as a discovery cohort. Across 300 to 400 genotyped donors of the cohort, an average of roughly 230,000 unique TCR beta nucleotide sequences per donor were sequenced, and approximately 17% of those sequences were non-productive. All discovery cohort repertoires had been generated on a single sequencing platform. The T cell repertoires of several hundred subjects were profiled by immunosequencing and related to cytomegalovirus serostatus. Rather than drawing on any new phenotypic data, the later analysis identified candidate immune exposures from TCR beta sequences and the way those sequences occurred across donors. Along with the approximately 650-subject first cohort, a separate validation cohort of over 90 different subjects was used. Several DR-DQ haplotypes were handled as single units for association and clustering because linkage in the cohort was strong. Of the roughly 400 genotyped donors, 65% to 90% fell in the genetic ancestry cluster associated with self-reported Caucasian donors. An earlier analysis of several hundred of the donors used high-throughput TCR beta sequencing to judge whether each TCR beta V gene segment behaved as functional or pseudogenic. A later analysis re-examined previously published TCR beta repertoires from more than 600 donors and added high-resolution HLA genotyping to investigate patterns of TCR occurrence. Both class I and class II loci were covered by HLA typing, at four-digit resolution. Donor age, sex, ethnicity and CMV serostatus were collected together with the repertoire data. The study aimed to test whether signatures of past pathogen exposure could be identified by cataloging public T cell receptors.

Receptors were amplified or captured by the immunoSEQ multiplex PCR assay. For the multiplex PCR, a mixture combining 60 forward primers for TCR Vbeta segments and 13 reverse primers for TCR Jbeta segments was used. The CDR3 region of rearranged TCR beta genes was amplified from genomic DNA by a multiplex PCR assay. The amplified TCR beta libraries were sequenced on the Illumina HiSeq System as 87-base-pair reads. The original methods were these. In a later analysis, 80 million or so unique TCR beta chains were counted across the roughly 700 repertoires, and around 10 million of these chains were shared by at least two donors. A nearest-neighbor algorithm error-corrected the raw reads and collapsed the reads into unique sequences, merging closely related sequences to remove PCR and sequencing errors. V, D and J gene segments were assigned by aligning CDR3 sequences to IMGT reference sequences. Each retained sequence needed at least a six-nucleotide match to both a V gene segment and a J gene segment. Rearrangements were called productive when the CDR3 lacked stop codons and stayed in frame with V and J; all others were non-productive. Following IMGT convention, CDR3 was defined as the stretch from the second conserved V-encoded cysteine up to the conserved J-encoded phenylalanine. The earlier analysis of about 570 of the donors excluded any sequence lacking an unambiguous match to a single V gene segment. An earlier analysis of a few hundred of the donors called V segments functional above 56.7% productive rearrangements and segregating when the between-donor standard deviation exceeded 5%. To diagnose cytomegalovirus status from the catalog of TCR beta chain sequences, a statistical classification framework was built. V and J gene assignment, in a later analysis, came from comparing TCR nucleotide sequences with IMGT/GENE-DB human TR gene sequences. A later analysis assigned CDR3 sequences and most-parsimonious VDJ recombination scenarios with the TCRdist pipeline. In a later analysis, each TCR beta chain was defined by its CDR3 amino acid sequence together with its V-gene family, and reads lacking a unique V-gene family were excluded. A later analysis removed 550 to 700 highly shared, low-generation-probability nucleotide sequences to deal with suspected cross-contamination and a sequencing artifact. For each public chain, a later analysis derived a clonal expansion index from normalized ranks of inferred template counts within each repertoire. Generation probabilities in a later analysis came from a VDJ recombination model fitted to out-of-frame rearrangements, and those results were checked against IGoR. Hypergeometric tests were used in a later analysis to score TCR-TCR, TCR-HLA and TCR-CMV co-occurrence, with a repertoire-size bias correction applied to the TCR pairs. In a later analysis, false discovery rates were estimated by permuting HLA or CMV assignments 20 times. In a later analysis, co-occurring TCRs were grouped using DBSCAN, with TCRdist sequence similarity added in when clustering inside HLA-allele-positive subsets. For co-occurrence clustering, repertoires with fewer than 30,000 or more than 120,000 public chains were excluded, along with roughly five repertoires with anomalous nucleotide sharing. Here the immuneACCESS table is served through TCRdb, limited to in-frame sequences with V and J called. Missing clones are a known gap in these copies; in checked studies unresolved V genes cover under half, and the rest lacks a known reason. V, J and clone size are taken as reported in that table, and D and trimming were inferred from the DNA itself. A total of roughly 180,000 clones appear in this sample, 80% to 90% of them only once. Together, the top ten hold about 9.3% of the sample.

The CDR3 sequence holds 12 residues, the cysteine and phenylalanine included. The CDR3 DNA has 36 bases and is translated from base 1. Cut back by 3 bases and 7 bases, the V and J ends lie 7 bases apart. For CDR1 and CDR2, the germline V gene (reference sequence) lists GTSNPN and SVGIG. Paper-wide results and their limitations: In a later analysis, HLA-associated TCR beta chains were found to be more clonally expanded and to have lower generation probabilities than equally common non-associated chains. A cluster of highly shared sequence variants was judged likely to be a technical artifact of the sequencing pipeline. The study listed 150 to 200 TCR beta chains as associated with cytomegalovirus. In an earlier analysis of some 500 of the donors, most TCR beta V segments were observed in productive rearrangements about 87% or about 30% of the time, broadly matching IMGT annotations. The authors suggested that the approach could potentially be generalized to other disease states and immunological phenotypes. In both the original and validation cohorts, the classifier was reported to diagnose cytomegalovirus status with high specificity and sensitivity. Sequencing depth was assumed to be roughly uniform across donors in the presence/absence analyses, though that assumption may not hold. Most TCR sequences were observed very rarely across donors, whereas some public TCRs were present in many individuals. According to a later analysis, most CMV-associated TCR beta chains appeared to be HLA-restricted, and the HLA associations seemed to be driven largely by CMV exposure. Compared with the roughly 720-donor mean, donors in an Asian-associated ancestry cluster had fewer N-insertions in productive TCRs, according to a later genetic analysis. In vitro tests confirmed that a few of the cytomegalovirus-associated TCR beta chains recognize cytomegalovirus antigens. In a later genetic analysis, a missense DCLRE1C variant was associated with V-gene and J-gene trimming of TCR beta chains, and the association was replicated in an independent cohort. A further reported finding was that TCR beta sequences accurately predicted the HLA-A and HLA-B alleles for most subjects in the first cohort. In a later analysis, several top co-occurrence clusters were reported to appear linked to parvovirus B19, influenza, CMV and Epstein-Barr virus. Some IMGT-functional V segments, including TRBV6-2 and TRBV6-3, could not be told apart with the 87-base-pair reads, so those segments were excluded. In a later analysis, TCR association rates were found to vary across HLA loci, with the most associated TCRs seen for DRB1 alleles and the fewest for HLA-C alleles. In this cohort, only TCR beta chains were sequenced, and detectable features were limited by the absence of alpha or paired-chain data. Assigning TCR associations to individual alleles was difficult when HLA alleles, especially DR and DQ, strongly co-occurred. HLA typing was unavailable for some donors at each locus, so association tests used only the typed subset. A later analysis associated about 17,000 TCR beta sequences with specific HLA alleles at a false discovery rate of 0.05. Because counts were too low, roughly 18 rarely observed V segments, including chromosome 9 orphons, were left out of the earlier analysis of 587 of the donors. Correlated functional status among segregating V segments might reflect linkage disequilibrium, but an unknown experimental factor could not be ruled out. Immune exposure information for the cohort was limited to CMV serostatus.

This chain joins TRBV30 to TRBJ1-6; no D gene call is confident. This sequence originates from a young man in good health and CMV-seropositive. The sequenced material came from PBMCs. At the DNA level, the sequence is TGTGCCTGGAGGGGAGGCAATTCACCCCTCCACTTT. Protein translation: CAWRGGNSPLHF.